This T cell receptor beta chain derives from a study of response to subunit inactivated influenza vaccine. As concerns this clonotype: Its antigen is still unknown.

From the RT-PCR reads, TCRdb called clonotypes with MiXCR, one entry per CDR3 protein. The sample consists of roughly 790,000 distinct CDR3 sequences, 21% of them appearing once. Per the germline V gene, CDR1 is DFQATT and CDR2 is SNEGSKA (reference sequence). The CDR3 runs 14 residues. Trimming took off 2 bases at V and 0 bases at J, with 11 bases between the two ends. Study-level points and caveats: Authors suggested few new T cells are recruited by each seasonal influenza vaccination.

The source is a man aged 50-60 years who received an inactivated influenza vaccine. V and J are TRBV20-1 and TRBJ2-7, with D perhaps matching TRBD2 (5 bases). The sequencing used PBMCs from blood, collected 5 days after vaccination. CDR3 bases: TGCAGTGCTAGACCCCGGGGAAGCTCCTACGAGCAGTACTTC. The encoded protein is CSARPRGSSYEQYF.